The following is a T cell receptor beta chain sequence with its context. Its antigen is unidentified. Likely unrecorded immune exposures existed in these nominally healthy donors. The PCR made use of 60 Vbeta and 13 Jbeta primers. Measured with immunoSEQ multiplex PCR; TCRdb has only the in-frame clones, and not every one. This sample carries 140,000 to 150,000 clones, around 77% of them seen once, and the ten largest clones take about 6.7%. The trim removed 9 bases at V and 9 bases at J, leaving 9 bases unmatched. Germline V gene sequence: CDR1 SNHLY, CDR2 FYNNEI. The CDR3 is 13 amino acids. The data stem from a study of cytomegalovirus exposure and HLA in healthy donors. Study details: Earlier work reported 117 million unique TCR beta sequences from 150 million to 200 million T cells. Study results and limitations: One variant, a missense change in DCLRE1C, was linked in a later analysis to TCR beta V- and J-gene trimming. Serostatus for CMV was the only available immune exposure information.

This chain links TRBV2 with TRBJ2-7; 12 bases match TRBD2. This receptor was identified in a woman in her forties in good health and CMV-seropositive. The sequenced sample consisted of PBMCs. DNA for the CDR3: TGTGCCAGTCGGACTAGCGGGGCCGGAGGGCAGTACTTC. It codes for CASRTSGAGGQYF.